Listed below are T cell receptor beta chains from one sample, sequenced in a study of blood T cell repertoires in COVID-19. The method was immunoSEQ multiplex PCR; TCRdb's version includes in-frame clones alone and lacks a portion of them. The sample lists some 130,000 clones, 84% seen once, with about 2.2% in the top ten. The source material was PBMCs or T cells enriched from blood (not recorded which). These receptors were obtained from a middle-aged man with acute COVID-19. Both conserved end residues are part of each CDR3. The D gene is left open where the match is weak. The size entry is marked missing in some rows and otherwise reads once, few, many or a size class.

V gene	clone size	D gene	J gene	CDR3 DNA	CDR3 protein
TRBV7-7	-	TRBD1	TRBJ1-2	TGTGCTAGCAGCTTGTTTGGGCCACAGGGGACTGGCAGAAACTATGGCTACACCTTC	CASSLFGPQGTGRNYGYTF
TRBV12-5	-	-	TRBJ1-5	TGTGCTAGTGCCAAATTACAGGGTAGCAATCAGCCCCAGCATTTT	CASAKLQGSNQPQHF
TRBV5-4	once	-	TRBJ2-7	TGTGCCAGCAGCCCCCCCCGCGGGGCCACCTACGAGCAGTACTTC	CASSPPRGATYEQYF
TRBV27	-	-	TRBJ2-2	TGTGCCAGCAGTTTACGACAAAGAGGGGAGCTGTTTTTT	CASSLRQRGELFF
TRBV5-4	once	-	TRBJ2-1	TGTGCCAGCAGCTTTGCCCCAGGGGAGTTGGATGAGCAGTTCTTC	CASSFAPGELDEQFF
TRBV7-9	-	TRBD1	TRBJ2-7	TGTGCCAGCAGCTCTGAGGGGGCTAGCAAGCAGTACTTC	CASSSEGASKQYF
TRBV2	-	-	TRBJ1-2	TGTGCCAGCAGTGGACAGGAGGTAGATGGCTACACCTTC	CASSGQEVDGYTF
TRBV12-3/TRBV12-4	-	-	TRBJ2-7	TGTGCCAGCAGGAGAGGACAGACCTACGAGCAGTACTTC	CASRRGQTYEQYF
TRBV7-8	-	-	TRBJ2-1	TGTGCCAGCAGCTTACGAGCCTCACCAGAGGGCAATGAGCAGTTCTTC	CASSLRASPEGNEQFF
TRBV7-2	few	TRBD1	TRBJ1-1	TGTGCCAGCAGCTCCGGGGGCCCCGGGACAGGGCTGACTGAAGCTTTCTTT	CASSSGGPGTGLTEAFF
TRBV7-9	-	-	TRBJ1-2	TGTGCCAGCAGCTCCGACCGGGGAGCTAACTATGGCTACACCTTC	CASSSDRGANYGYTF
TRBV30	once	TRBD1	TRBJ1-2	TGTGCCTGGAGTCTATTCGTCGGGACAGGGGGCGCAGGGGGCTACACCTTC	CAWSLFVGTGGAGGYTF
TRBV6-5	-	-	TRBJ1-2	TGTGCCAGCAGCACAAGAGGTGGCTACACCTTC	CASSTRGGYTF
TRBV19	-	-	TRBJ1-1	TGTGCCAGTAGTTTCCTACAGGGGAACACTGAAGCTTTCTTT	CASSFLQGNTEAFF
TRBV15	-	TRBD2	TRBJ2-1	TGTGCCACCAGCAGAGAGCTAGCGGGAGGGCCGAATGAGCAGTTCTTC	CATSRELAGGPNEQFF
TRBV29-1	-	-	TRBJ1-1	TGCAGCGTTTCCGCTGAAGCTTTCTTT	CSVSAEAFF
TRBV7-9	-	TRBD1	TRBJ1-2	TGTGCCAGCAGCTTACAACAGGGGAGCGGCTACACCTTC	CASSLQQGSGYTF